This section outlines one T cell receptor beta chain sequence together with its context. Antigen unknown. Germline CDR1 is SEHNR and CDR2 is FQNEAQ (reference sequence). After removal of 5 bases from V and 4 bases from J, the junction contained 4 bases not matched to a gene. The CDR3 spans 13 residues. These data originate in a study of T cells in tuberculosis. About the research overall: T cells were selected with CD1B tetramers loaded with glucose monomycolate. Study conclusions and caveats: Smaller alpha distances in active tuberculosis partly reflected shorter CDR3-alpha lengths. Using the GMM-specific repertoire gave around 90% accuracy versus 60% to 70% with motifs.

Produced via immunoSEQ multiplex PCR; TCRdb's table is partial and in-frame only. This table has about 43,000 clones, 95% appearing once. Latent tuberculosis screening used tuberculin skin test and IGRA at entry. The source material was PBMCs. This chain connects TRBV7-9 to TRBJ1-2; 7 bases line up with TRBD1. The receptor comes from a donor under 30 with latent tuberculosis or without tuberculosis infection. The CDR3 sequence is CASSRTGSYGYTF. The CDR3, as DNA: TGTGCCAGCAGCCGGACAGGTTCCTATGGCTACACCTTC.